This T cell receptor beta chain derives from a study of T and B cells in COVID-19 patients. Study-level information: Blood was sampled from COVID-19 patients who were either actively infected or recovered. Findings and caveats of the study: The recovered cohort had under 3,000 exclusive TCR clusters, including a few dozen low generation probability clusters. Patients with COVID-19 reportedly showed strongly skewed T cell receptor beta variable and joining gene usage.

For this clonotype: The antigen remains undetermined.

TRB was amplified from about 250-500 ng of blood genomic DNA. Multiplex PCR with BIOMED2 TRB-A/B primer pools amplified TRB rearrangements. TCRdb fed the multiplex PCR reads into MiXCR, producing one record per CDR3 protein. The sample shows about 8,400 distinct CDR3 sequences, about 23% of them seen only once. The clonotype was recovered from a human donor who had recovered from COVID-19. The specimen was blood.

CDR3 protein: CSVEASRDRGQDRYGYTF. The CDR3 bases are TGCAGCGTTGAAGCCTCCCGGGACAGGGGTCAGGATCGGTATGGCTACACCTTC. The chain combines TRBV29-1 with TRBJ1-2, with 10 bases matching TRBD1. Germline V gene lookup returns CDR1 SQVTM and CDR2 ANQGSEA. The CDR3 extends over 18 amino acids. V was pared by 1 base and J by 5 bases, with 16 bases of the junction left unmatched.